A single sample is the source of the 25 T cell receptor beta chains below, sequenced in a study of T cells after yellow fever vaccination. One entry per CDR3 protein, called by TCRdb with MiXCR from the 5' RACE reads. Among 300,000 to 400,000 distinct CDR3 sequences listed, 8.7% were seen once. Sample: PBMCs, taken on the day of the first yellow fever vaccination. Source of these receptors: a man aged 18-30 years who received the YFV17D yellow fever vaccine.

This clonotype came up a few times. The chain uses TRBV6-1 and TRBJ1-1, with unresolved D. V was trimmed by 6 bases and J by 4 bases, leaving 15 bases between them. CDR1 and CDR2 from the germline V gene are MNHNS and SASEGT. This CDR3 is 14 amino acids long. DNA of the CDR3: TGTGCCAGCAGCCAAGGGTGGGAGAGCACTGAAGCTTTCTTT. Translated, it gives CASSQGWESTEAFF.

The V and J genes are TRBV6-2 or TRBV6-3 and TRBJ1-5; 9 bases line up with TRBD1. The CDR3 consists of 16 residues. V lost 7 bases and J lost 4; bases outside the gene matches: 11. CDR1 is MNHEY and CDR2 is SVGEGT in the germline V gene. The CDR3 DNA reads TGTGCCAGCACCCCCGGGACAGGGATATTTAATCAGCCCCAGCATTTT. Its protein is CASTPGTGIFNQPQHF.

This clonotype was counted a few times. The V gene is TRBV5-1, the J gene TRBJ1-2, with 8 bases matching TRBD1. Germline assignment: CDR1 SGHRS and CDR2 YFSETQ. The CDR3 contains 13 residues. Losses at the gene ends were 2 bases for V and 6 bases for J; bases not matched to a gene: 3. In DNA, the CDR3 is TGCGCCAGCAGCTTCGGGACAGGCAATGGCTACACCTTC. This codes for CASSFGTGNGYTF.

This clonotype was observed a single time. The junction shows a germline mismatch at one end, possibly a read error. The genes are TRBV3-1 and TRBJ2-2; D may be TRBD2 (5 bases). In germline, CDR1 is LGHDT, CDR2 YNNKEL (reference sequence). There are 15 residues in the CDR3. The CDR3 coding sequence is TGTGCCACCAGCCAACGGGGAATGAACACCGGGGAGCTGTTTTTT. Its protein product is CATSQRGMNTGELFF.

A few counts support this clonotype. The chain recombines TRBV4-3 with TRBJ2-2, with 10 bases identical to TRBD1. CDR3 length: 20 amino acids. Germline V gene data show CDR1 as LGHNA and CDR2 as YSLEER. The J segment lost 0 bases and the V segment lost 0 bases, leaving 10 bases of the junction unmatched. The CDR3 reads CASSQEGGDRGTANTGELFF. For the CDR3, the DNA is TGCGCCAGCAGCCAAGAAGGGGGGGACAGGGGAACCGCGAACACCGGGGAGCTGTTTTTT.

This clonotype was seen a handful of times. The chain employs TRBV5-1 and TRBJ2-2, with 7 bases fitting TRBD1. In germline, CDR1 is SGHRS, CDR2 YFSETQ. V dropped 0 bases and J dropped 4; count of bases not matched to a gene: 9. This CDR3 has 17 residues. CDR3 region: CASSLVSSGGTTGELFF. The CDR3 nucleotides read TGCGCCAGCAGCTTGGTTTCGTCAGGGGGTACCACCGGGGAGCTGTTTTTT.

A few counts support this clonotype. The chain uses TRBV7-9 and TRBJ2-3; D gene ambiguous. The CDR3 runs 14 residues. In germline, CDR1 is SEHNR, CDR2 FQNEAQ (reference sequence). The V end was cut by 1 base, the J end by 6 bases, with 11 bases between. CDR3: CASSLGPGLDTQYF. The CDR3 bases are TGTGCCAGCAGCTTAGGCCCCGGGCTGGATACGCAGTATTTT.

This chain connects TRBV12-3 or TRBV12-4 to TRBJ2-2, with unresolved D. Trimming removed 2 bases from V and 6 bases from J, with 7 bases in between. This CDR3 spans 13 amino acids. The CDR3 region is CASSLLSPGELFF. The CDR3 DNA reads TGTGCCAGCAGTTTACTATCGCCCGGGGAGCTGTTTTTT.

The chain employs TRBV5-1 and TRBJ2-2; 12 bases align to TRBD2. From germline, CDR1 is SGHRS and CDR2 YFSETQ. The CDR3 covers 17 residues. J lost 1 base, V lost 4 bases, and 5 bases had no gene match. The CDR3 loop reads CASSTTSGGVNTGELFF. The CDR3, as DNA: TGCGCCAGCAGCACGACTAGCGGGGGAGTGAACACCGGGGAGCTGTTTTTT.

The V call is TRBV20-1, the J call TRBJ1-2; D not certain. The ends were cut back, 2 bases at V and 7 bases at J, with 14 bases in the middle. Germline V lookup: CDR1 DFQATT, CDR2 SNEGSKA (reference sequence). CDR3 length equals 13 residues. The CDR3 here is CSARSGRGSGYTF. DNA of the CDR3: TGCAGTGCTAGATCGGGGAGAGGAAGTGGCTACACCTTC.

CDR3 coding DNA: TGTGCCAGCACTCCGGGCCCAGGAGGAGGCAGGCTTCGGGAGACCCAGTACTTC. Translated, it gives CASTPGPGGGRLRETQYF. The chain employs TRBV14 and TRBJ2-5, with D possibly being TRBD2 (5 bases). The CDR3 totals 18 residues. Germline assignment: CDR1 SGHDN and CDR2 FVKESK. Trimming removed 7 bases from V and 5 bases from J, with 29 bases in between. The full variable domain, in which reference TRBV14 and TRBJ2-5 provide the parts outside the CDR3, is EAGVTQFPSHSVIEKGQTVTLRCDPISGHDNLYWYRRVMGKEIKFLLHFVKESKQDESGMPNNRFLAERTGGTYSTLKVQPAELEDSGVYFCASTPGPGGGRLRETQYFGPGTRLLVL.

At least ten counts were recorded for this clonotype. The J gene is TRBJ2-5, the V gene TRBV9, with D perhaps TRBD2 (5 bases). Germline CDR1 is SGDLS and CDR2 is YYNGEE. Trimming cost V 3 bases and J 4 bases, with 13 bases left between them. This CDR3 is built from 14 residues. For the CDR3, the DNA is TGTGCCAGCAGCGCTGACCAGCGGCCAGAGACCCAGTACTTC. This sequence encodes CASSADQRPETQYF.

V and J are TRBV12-3 or TRBV12-4 and TRBJ1-5; no clear D. Trimming removed 4 bases from V and 3 bases from J, with 7 bases in between. The CDR3 runs to 13 residues. CDR3 coding DNA: TGTGCCAGCAGTTCCTGGGACAATCAGCCCCAGCATTTT. The encoded protein is CASSSWDNQPQHF.

The V call is TRBV7-9, the J call TRBJ2-1; 9 bases fit TRBD2. CDR1 and CDR2 (germline): SEHNR, FQNEAQ (reference sequence). The CDR3 is 16 residues long. Losses at the gene ends were 2 bases for V and 3 bases for J; bases not matched to a gene: 5. The CDR3 region has the DNA TGTGCCAGCAGCTTATGGCTAGCGGGGTTCTACAATGAGCAGTTCTTC. Its translation is CASSLWLAGFYNEQFF.

The chain joins TRBV20-1 to TRBJ2-5; D is possibly TRBD2 (7 bases). Looked up from germline, CDR1 is DFQATT and CDR2 is SNEGSKA (reference sequence). The V and J ends lost 0 bases and 4 bases respectively, with 18 bases between them. The CDR3 runs 16 residues. In nucleotides, the CDR3 is TGCAGTGCTAGAGATGACGGGGGGCAGAGTGTAGAGACCCAGTACTTC. Amino acid sequence: CSARDDGGQSVETQYF.

The chain links TRBV6-2 or TRBV6-3 to TRBJ1-1, with D unresolved. Germline CDR1 is MNHEY and CDR2 is SVGEGT. This CDR3 comprises 12 residues. V was shortened by 0 bases and J by 7 bases, with 6 bases between the two germline ends. CDR3 DNA sequence: TGTGCCAGCAGTTACTCGTGGAATGAAGCTTTCTTT. Translating gives CASSYSWNEAFF.

This chain links TRBV4-3 with TRBJ2-2, with D maybe TRBD2 (5 bases). Deletions cut 4 bases from V and 6 bases from J, with 9 bases between. This CDR3 contains 13 residues. Germline V gene sequence: CDR1 LGHNA, CDR2 YSLEER. CDR3 DNA: TGCGCCAGCAGCCCAGCGGAGGCCGGGGAGCTGTTTTTT. As protein: CASSPAEAGELFF.

The rearrangement uses TRBV6-5 and TRBJ2-7; 7 nucleotides agree with TRBD1. The junction had 8 bases not matched to a gene; V was cut back by 4 bases and J by 5 bases. Per the germline V gene, CDR1 is MNHEY and CDR2 is SVGAGI. The CDR3 length is 14 residues. In DNA form, the CDR3 reads TGTGCCAGCAGTTCCTCGACAGGGCTCCACGAGCAGTACTTC. Translating gives CASSSSTGLHEQYF.

V gene TRBV6-1 combines with J gene TRBJ1-4; D not resolved. Deletions cut 4 bases from V and 0 bases from J, with 6 bases between. Germline V CDR1 and CDR2: MNHNS, SASEGT. The CDR3 is made up of 14 amino acids. The CDR3 DNA sequence: TGTGCCAGCAGTGTTCTCGCAACTAATGAAAAACTGTTTTTT. Residues: CASSVLATNEKLFF.

This clonotype was found a few times. J is TRBJ2-2 and V is TRBV7-2; TRBD1 aligns across 9 bases. The ends lost 1 base at V and 6 bases at J; junction bases unmatched: 6. Germline CDR1 SGHTA, CDR2 FQGNSA. The CDR3 sequence is 16 residues long. CDR3 coding DNA: TGTGCCAGCAGCTTAGGCGGTGGACAGGGGTCCGGGGAGCTGTTTTTT. Translation gives CASSLGGGQGSGELFF.

V is TRBV4-1 and J is TRBJ2-7; D not certain. The CDR3 totals 14 residues. V gave up 0 bases and J gave up 7 bases, with 13 bases separating them. The germline CDR1 and CDR2 sequences are MGHRA and YSYEKL. CDR3 residues: CASSQEWARSEQYV. DNA of the CDR3: TGCGCCAGCAGCCAAGAATGGGCCCGGAGTGAGCAGTACGTC.

The chain uses TRBV6-5 and TRBJ1-6, with D perhaps matching TRBD1 (5 bases). The V gene's germline CDR1 is MNHEY and CDR2 SVGAGI. The CDR3 has 14 residues. The ends were cut back, 2 bases at V and 6 bases at J, with 8 bases in the middle. The CDR3 DNA is TGTGCCAGCAGTTACGGGGACCTTAATTCACCCCTCCACTTT. Its protein is CASSYGDLNSPLHF.

The genes are TRBV9 and TRBJ2-7, with 8 bases fitting TRBD1. This CDR3 region has 13 residues. V lost 5 bases and J lost 12; bases outside the gene matches: 13. Germline lookup yields CDR1 SGDLS and CDR2 YYNGEE. In DNA form, the CDR3 reads TGTGCCAGCAGTGAGGACCCACGACAGGGGATGTACTTC. The encoded protein is CASSEDPRQGMYF.

This clonotype turned up a few times. The rearrangement joins TRBV6-5 to TRBJ2-3, with D possibly being TRBD2 (6 bases). Looked up from germline, CDR1 is MNHEY and CDR2 is SVGAGI. V was clipped by 4 bases and J by 5 bases, with 25 bases between them. The CDR3 sequence is 18 residues long. CDR3 amino acids: CASSSAQGLDSLGDTQYF. DNA for the CDR3: TGTGCCAGCAGTTCCGCTCAGGGACTGGACTCTCTAGGAGATACGCAGTATTTT.

This clonotype was detected only a few times. The rearrangement uses TRBV5-1 and TRBJ2-5, with a weak D call TRBD2 (5 bases). CDR1 is SGHRS, CDR2 YFSETQ, per germline. V dropped 1 base and J dropped 2 bases, with 9 bases sitting between them. The CDR3 totals 14 residues. The CDR3, as DNA: TGCGCCAGCAGCTTGTTCGGGAATCAAGAGACCCAGTACTTC. Its protein is CASSLFGNQETQYF.